Reported below is one T cell receptor (beta chain). Its antigen is not known. Trimming took 5 bases from V and 7 from J, leaving 20 bases between them. Germline V gene sequence: CDR1 GTSNPN, CDR2 SVGIG (reference sequence). The CDR3 has 14 residues. The data stem from a study of cytomegalovirus exposure and HLA in healthy donors. PCR was performed using 60 Vbeta and 13 Jbeta primers. The assay was immunoSEQ multiplex PCR, and TCRdb's table has in-frame clones only and misses some. Of around 94,000 clones in the sample, over 80% were seen once. Findings and limits, study-wide: Among the sequence variants, a highly shared cluster was likely an artifact of sequencing. The classifier reportedly diagnosed cytomegalovirus status with high sensitivity and specificity.

This receptor was taken from a man in his forties in good health and CMV-seronegative. This sequence joins TRBV30 and TRBJ1-2; perhaps TRBD1 as D (6 bases). The material sequenced was PBMCs. The CDR3 DNA follows: TGTGCCTGGGGACGGACAGATTTGGGTGGTGGCTACACCTTC. Protein product: CAWGRTDLGGGYTF.